This T cell receptor beta chain was identified during a study of technical replicates of blood from a handful of donors. The CDR3 covers 15 residues. CDR1 and CDR2 (germline): SGHRS, YFSETQ. The V segment lost 0 bases and the J segment 4 bases; nucleotides outside the gene matches: 6. Sequencing was performed with immunoSEQ multiplex PCR; in TCRdb, only in-frame clones are kept and a portion is missing. The sample includes tens of thousands of clones, roughly 92% seen only once; the top ten take over 0.35%. Sample: T cells isolated from PBMCs. The chain combines TRBV5-1 with TRBJ1-2, with TRBD1 identical over 7 bases. The TCR originated in a human donor in good health. The chain's CDR3 is CASSLAGGEPYGYTF. CDR3 DNA: TGCGCCAGCAGCTTGGCAGGGGGAGAACCCTATGGCTACACCTTC.